Listed below are T cell receptor beta chains from one sample, sequenced in a study of T cell clonotyping in hematopoietic cell transplantation. Clones were sequenced by immunoSEQ multiplex PCR, and TCRdb holds only the in-frame ones, with some missing. The repertoire holds some 29,000 clones, 70% to 80% seen once, with roughly 6.8% in the top ten. Sequencing was performed on peripheral blood mononuclear cells, taken before stem cell transplant. These receptors all come from a woman aged 25 to 39 with chronic myeloid leukemia. Some clones in this sample may be carry-over from other donors' samples. CDR3s include the opening cysteine and the closing phenylalanine or tryptophan. The order of the fields is D gene, J gene, clone size, V gene, CDR3 DNA, CDR3 protein. A D gene is named only where the DNA matches it firmly. Rows may omit the clone size; those that give it use once, few, many or a size class.

D: TRBD2; J: TRBJ2-7; size: .; V: TRBV13; DNA: TGTGCCAGCAGCTCTGAACTAGCGGGGGGTAACGAGCAGTACTTC; CDR3: CASSSELAGGNEQYF
D: TRBD1; J: TRBJ1-1; size: .; V: TRBV10-3; DNA: TGTGCCATCAGTGTCCAGCCACAGGGGCAAAAAGCTTTCTTT; CDR3: CAISVQPQGQKAFF
D: .; J: TRBJ1-4; size: .; V: TRBV7-6; DNA: TGTGCCAGCAGCCAGGGGAGGAAGGCAACTAATGAAAAACTGTTTTTT; CDR3: CASSQGRKATNEKLFF
D: TRBD1; J: TRBJ1-1; size: .; V: TRBV18; DNA: TGTGCCAGCTCACCCGGGACAGTGAACACTGAAGCTTTCTTT; CDR3: CASSPGTVNTEAFF
D: TRBD1; J: TRBJ1-2; size: .; V: TRBV7-2; DNA: TGTGCCAGCAGCAACCCGGGACAGGGCTATGGCTACACCTTC; CDR3: CASSNPGQGYGYTF
D: .; J: TRBJ2-7; size: .; V: TRBV14; DNA: TGTGCCAGCAGCCAAGATATTGCGCGGGGTTCATACGAGCAGTACTTC; CDR3: CASSQDIARGSYEQYF
D: .; J: TRBJ1-2; size: .; V: TRBV10-2; DNA: TGCGCCAGCAGGACTAACTATGGCTACACCTTC; CDR3: CASRTNYGYTF
D: TRBD1; J: TRBJ1-2; size: .; V: TRBV9; DNA: TGTGCCAGCAGGGGCACGGGACAGTTCGCCCATAACTATGGCTACACCTTC; CDR3: CASRGTGQFAHNYGYTF
D: .; J: TRBJ1-4; size: .; V: TRBV6-1; DNA: TGTGCCAGCAGTGAACGGGGACGGGATAATGAAAAACTGTTTTTT; CDR3: CASSERGRDNEKLFF
D: .; J: TRBJ1-1; size: .; V: TRBV28; DNA: TGTGCCAGCAGTTCATTTTGGGGTGACACTGAAGCTTTCTTT; CDR3: CASSSFWGDTEAFF
D: .; J: TRBJ2-5; size: once; V: TRBV20-1; DNA: TGCAGTGCTGGAAGGGAGACCCAGTACTTC; CDR3: CSAGRETQYF
D: .; J: TRBJ2-7; size: .; V: TRBV23-1; DNA: TGCGCCAGCAGTCAATCTCCGGGACGTCCATACGAGCAGTACTTC; CDR3: CASSQSPGRPYEQYF
D: .; J: TRBJ1-3; size: .; V: TRBV30; DNA: TGTGCCTGGATCCCTGGGTCGATCTCTGGAAACACCATATATTTT; CDR3: CAWIPGSISGNTIYF
D: .; J: TRBJ2-7; size: .; V: TRBV28; DNA: TGTGCCAGCAGTTTTTCGGGCAGGAACTACGAGCAGTACTTC; CDR3: CASSFSGRNYEQYF
D: .; J: TRBJ2-5; size: .; V: TRBV11-2; DNA: TGTGCCAGCAGCTTAAGGCTTTTGGGGGAATTTCAAGAGACCCAGTACTTC; CDR3: CASSLRLLGEFQETQYF